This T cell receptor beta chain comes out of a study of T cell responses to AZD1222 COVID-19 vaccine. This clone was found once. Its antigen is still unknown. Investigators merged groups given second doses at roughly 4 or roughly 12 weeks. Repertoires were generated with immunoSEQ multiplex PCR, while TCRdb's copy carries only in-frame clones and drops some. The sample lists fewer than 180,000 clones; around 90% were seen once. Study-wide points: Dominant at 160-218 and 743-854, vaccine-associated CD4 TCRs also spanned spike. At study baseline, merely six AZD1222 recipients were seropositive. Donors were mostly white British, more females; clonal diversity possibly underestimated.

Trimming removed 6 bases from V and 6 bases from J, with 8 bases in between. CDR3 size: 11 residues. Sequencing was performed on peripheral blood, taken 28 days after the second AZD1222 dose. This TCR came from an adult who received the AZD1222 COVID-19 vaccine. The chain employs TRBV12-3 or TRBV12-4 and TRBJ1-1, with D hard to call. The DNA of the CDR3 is TGTGCCAGCAGCAACTCACCTGAAGCTTTCTTT. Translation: CASSNSPEAFF.